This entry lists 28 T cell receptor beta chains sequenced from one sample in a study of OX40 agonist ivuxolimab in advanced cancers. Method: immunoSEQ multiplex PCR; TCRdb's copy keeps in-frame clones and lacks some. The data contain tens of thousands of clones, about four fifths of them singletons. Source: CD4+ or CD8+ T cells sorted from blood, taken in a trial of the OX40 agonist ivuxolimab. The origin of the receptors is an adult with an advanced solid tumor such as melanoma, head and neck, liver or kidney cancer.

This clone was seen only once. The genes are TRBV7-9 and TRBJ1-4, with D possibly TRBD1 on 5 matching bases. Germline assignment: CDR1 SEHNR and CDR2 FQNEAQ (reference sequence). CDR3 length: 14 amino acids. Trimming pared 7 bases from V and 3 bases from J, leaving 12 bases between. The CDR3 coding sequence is TGTGCCAGCACCTACGGGGGAGCTAATGAAAAACTGTTTTTT. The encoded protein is CASTYGGANEKLFF.

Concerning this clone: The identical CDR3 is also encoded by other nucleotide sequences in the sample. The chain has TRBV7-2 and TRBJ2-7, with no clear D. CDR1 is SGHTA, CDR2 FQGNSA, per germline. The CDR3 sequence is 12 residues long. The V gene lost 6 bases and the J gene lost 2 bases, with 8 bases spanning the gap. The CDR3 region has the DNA TGTGCCAGCAGTTATGTCGCCTACGAGCAGTACTTC. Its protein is CASSYVAYEQYF.

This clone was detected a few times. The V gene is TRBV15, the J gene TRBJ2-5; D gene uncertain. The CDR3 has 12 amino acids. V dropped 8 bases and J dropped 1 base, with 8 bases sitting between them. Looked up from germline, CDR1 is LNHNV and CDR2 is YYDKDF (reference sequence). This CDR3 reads CATQNSQETQYF. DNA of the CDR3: TGTGCCACCCAAAACAGCCAAGAGACCCAGTACTTC.

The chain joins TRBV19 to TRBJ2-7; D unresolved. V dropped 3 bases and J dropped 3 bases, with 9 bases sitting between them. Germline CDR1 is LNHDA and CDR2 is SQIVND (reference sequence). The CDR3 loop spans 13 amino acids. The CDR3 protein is CASSIGVFYEQYF. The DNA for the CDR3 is TGTGCCAGTAGTATTGGGGTCTTCTACGAGCAGTACTTC.

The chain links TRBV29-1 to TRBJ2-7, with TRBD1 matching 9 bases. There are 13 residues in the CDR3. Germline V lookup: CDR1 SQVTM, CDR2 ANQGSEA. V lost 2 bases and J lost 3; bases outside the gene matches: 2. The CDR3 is CSVEPDRGYEQYF. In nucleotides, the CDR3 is TGCAGCGTTGAACCGGACAGGGGCTACGAGCAGTACTTC.

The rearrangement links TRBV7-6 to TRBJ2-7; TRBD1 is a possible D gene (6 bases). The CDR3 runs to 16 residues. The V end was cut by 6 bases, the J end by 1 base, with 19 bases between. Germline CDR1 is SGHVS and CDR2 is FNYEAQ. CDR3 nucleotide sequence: TGTGCCAGCAGTCCAAAACCGGGACACAGTTCCTACGAGCAGTACTTC. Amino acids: CASSPKPGHSSYEQYF.

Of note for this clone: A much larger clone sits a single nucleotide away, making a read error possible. This CDR3 is CASSQERGGQETQYF. The DNA for the CDR3 is TGTGCCAGCAGCCAAGAGCGGGGGGGCCAAGAGACCCAGTACTTC. V and J are TRBV4-2 and TRBJ2-5, with 9 positions matching TRBD2. CDR3 length: 15 residues. Germline V lookup: CDR1 LGHNA, CDR2 YNFKEQ. Trimming removed 0 bases from V and 1 base from J; junction bases left unmatched: 0.

CDR3 DNA: TGTGCCAGCATAGTGACAGGCTCCTACGAGCAGTACTTC. Protein product: CASIVTGSYEQYF. The V call is TRBV2, the J call TRBJ2-7, with D possibly being TRBD1 (6 bases). Trimming shortened V by 7 bases and J by 0 bases, and 10 bases separated the two germline ends. CDR1 is SNHLY and CDR2 is FYNNEI in the germline V gene. This CDR3 has 13 amino acids.

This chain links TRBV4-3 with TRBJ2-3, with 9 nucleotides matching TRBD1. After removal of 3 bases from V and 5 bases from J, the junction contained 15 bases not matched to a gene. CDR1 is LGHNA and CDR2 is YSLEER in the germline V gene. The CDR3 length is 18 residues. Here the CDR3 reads CASSHPPPGTGRRDTQYF. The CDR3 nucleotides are TGCGCCAGCAGCCATCCTCCCCCCGGGACAGGGCGGAGAGATACGCAGTATTTT.

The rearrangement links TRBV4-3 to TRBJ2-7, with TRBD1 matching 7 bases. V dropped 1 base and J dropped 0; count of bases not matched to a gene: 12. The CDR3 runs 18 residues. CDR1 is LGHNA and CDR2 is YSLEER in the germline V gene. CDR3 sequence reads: CASSQVYREGANSYEQYF. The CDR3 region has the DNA TGCGCCAGCAGCCAAGTCTACCGCGAGGGGGCGAACTCCTACGAGCAGTACTTC.

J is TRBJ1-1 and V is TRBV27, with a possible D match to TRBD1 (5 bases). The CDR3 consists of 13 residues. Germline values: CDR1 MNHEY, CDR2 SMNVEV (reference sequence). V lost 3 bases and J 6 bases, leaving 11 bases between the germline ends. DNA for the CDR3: TGTGCCAGCAGTTTGACAGTCTATGCTGAAGCTTTCTTT. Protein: CASSLTVYAEAFF.

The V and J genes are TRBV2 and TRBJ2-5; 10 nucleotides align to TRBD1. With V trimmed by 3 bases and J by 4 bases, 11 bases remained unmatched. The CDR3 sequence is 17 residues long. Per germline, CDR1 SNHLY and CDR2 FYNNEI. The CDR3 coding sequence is TGTGCCAGCAGTGAGCGTGGGACAGGGGCCCTGTCAGAGACCCAGTACTTC. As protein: CASSERGTGALSETQYF.

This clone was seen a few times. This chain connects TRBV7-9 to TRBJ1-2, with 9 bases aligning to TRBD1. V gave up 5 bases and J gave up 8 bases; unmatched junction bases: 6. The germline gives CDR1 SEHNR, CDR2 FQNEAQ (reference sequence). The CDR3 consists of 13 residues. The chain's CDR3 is CASSLGTGSGYTF. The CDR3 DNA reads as TGTGCCAGCAGCCTCGGGACAGGGAGCGGCTACACCTTC.

CDR3 region: CASSLRPRGMESEAFF. The DNA for the CDR3 is TGTGCCAGCAGCCTCAGACCTAGGGGCATGGAGTCTGAAGCTTTCTTT. V and J are TRBV4-2 and TRBJ1-1, with D maybe TRBD1 (5 bases). Trimming cost V 4 bases and J 6 bases, with 21 bases left between them. Germline V gene lookup returns CDR1 LGHNA and CDR2 YNFKEQ. This CDR3 is 16 amino acids long.

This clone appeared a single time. CDR3 protein: CASSHPFGQGVNSPLHF. CDR3 coding DNA: TGCGCCAGCAGCCACCCCTTCGGACAGGGGGTCAATTCACCCCTCCACTTT. The chain recombines TRBV4-3 with TRBJ1-6; TRBD1 matches at 10 bases. Germline lookup yields CDR1 LGHNA and CDR2 YSLEER. V dropped 3 bases and J dropped 7; count of bases not matched to a gene: 9. The CDR3 extends over 17 amino acids.

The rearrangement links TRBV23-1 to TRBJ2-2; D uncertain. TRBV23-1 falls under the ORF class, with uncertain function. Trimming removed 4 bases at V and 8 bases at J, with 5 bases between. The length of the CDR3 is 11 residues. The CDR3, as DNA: TGCGCCAGCAGTCCCGGGGGGGAGCTGTTTTTT. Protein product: CASSPGGELFF.

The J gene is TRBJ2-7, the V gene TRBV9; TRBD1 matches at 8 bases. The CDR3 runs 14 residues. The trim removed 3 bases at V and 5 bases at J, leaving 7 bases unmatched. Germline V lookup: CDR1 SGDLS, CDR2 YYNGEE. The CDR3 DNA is TGTGCCAGCAGCGGCCGGGACAGGTTCGACGAGCAGTACTTC. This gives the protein CASSGRDRFDEQYF.

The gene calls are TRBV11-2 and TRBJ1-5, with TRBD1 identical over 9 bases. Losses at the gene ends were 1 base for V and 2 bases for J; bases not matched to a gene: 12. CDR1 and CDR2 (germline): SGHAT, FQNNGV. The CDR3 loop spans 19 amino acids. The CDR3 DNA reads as TGTGCCAGCAGCTTAGGGTGGGCGGACAGGGGAGATGGCAATCAGCCCCAGCATTTT. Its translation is CASSLGWADRGDGNQPQHF.

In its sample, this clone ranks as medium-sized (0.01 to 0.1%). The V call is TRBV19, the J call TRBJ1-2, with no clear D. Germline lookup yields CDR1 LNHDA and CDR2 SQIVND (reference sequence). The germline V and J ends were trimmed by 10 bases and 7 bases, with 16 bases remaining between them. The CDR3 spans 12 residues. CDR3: CATTEGFLGYTF. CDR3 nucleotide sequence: TGTGCCACCACCGAGGGATTTCTTGGCTACACCTTC.

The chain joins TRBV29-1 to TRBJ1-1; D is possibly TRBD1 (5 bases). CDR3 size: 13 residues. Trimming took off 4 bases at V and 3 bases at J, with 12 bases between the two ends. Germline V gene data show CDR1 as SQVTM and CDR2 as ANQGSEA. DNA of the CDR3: TGCAGCGTTGGAGAGGGACTCGACACTGAAGCTTTCTTT. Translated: CSVGEGLDTEAFF. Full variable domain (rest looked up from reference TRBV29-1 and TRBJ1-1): SAVISQKPSRDICQRGTSLTIQCQVDSQVTMMFWYRQQPGQSLTLIATANQGSEATYESGFVIDKFPISRPNLTFSTLTVSNMSPEDSSIYLCSVGEGLDTEAFFGQGTRLTVV.

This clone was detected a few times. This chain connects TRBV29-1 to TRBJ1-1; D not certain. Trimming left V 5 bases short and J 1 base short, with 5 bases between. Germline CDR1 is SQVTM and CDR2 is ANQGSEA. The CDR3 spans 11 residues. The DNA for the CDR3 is TGCAGCGTTCCCGGGAACACTGAAGCTTTCTTT. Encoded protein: CSVPGNTEAFF. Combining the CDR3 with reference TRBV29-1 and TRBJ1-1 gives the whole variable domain SAVISQKPSRDICQRGTSLTIQCQVDSQVTMMFWYRQQPGQSLTLIATANQGSEATYESGFVIDKFPISRPNLTFSTLTVSNMSPEDSSIYLCSVPGNTEAFFGQGTRLTVV.

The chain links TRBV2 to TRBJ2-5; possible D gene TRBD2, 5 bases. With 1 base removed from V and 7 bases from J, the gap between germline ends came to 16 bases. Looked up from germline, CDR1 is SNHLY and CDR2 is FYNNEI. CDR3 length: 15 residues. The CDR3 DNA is TGTGCCAGCAGTGAAGGTTTCCGGGGTCCAGGGACCCAGTACTTC. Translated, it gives CASSEGFRGPGTQYF.

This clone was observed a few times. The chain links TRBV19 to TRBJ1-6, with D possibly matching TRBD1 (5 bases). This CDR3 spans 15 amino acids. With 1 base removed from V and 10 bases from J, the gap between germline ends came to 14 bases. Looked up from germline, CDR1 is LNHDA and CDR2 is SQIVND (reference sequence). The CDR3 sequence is CASSIAPGATSPLHF. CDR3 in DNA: TGTGCCAGTAGTATAGCCCCCGGGGCAACCTCACCCCTCCACTTT.

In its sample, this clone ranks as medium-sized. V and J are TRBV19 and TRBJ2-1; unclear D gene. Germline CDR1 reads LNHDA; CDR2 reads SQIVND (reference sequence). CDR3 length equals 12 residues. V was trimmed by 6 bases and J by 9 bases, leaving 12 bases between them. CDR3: CASSPGYGEQFF. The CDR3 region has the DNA TGTGCCAGTAGCCCCGGCTATGGTGAGCAGTTCTTC.

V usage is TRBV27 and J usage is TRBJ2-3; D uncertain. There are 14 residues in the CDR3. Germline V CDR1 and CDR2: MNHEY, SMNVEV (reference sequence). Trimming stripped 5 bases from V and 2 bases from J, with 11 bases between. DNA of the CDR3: TGTGCCAGCAGTCAAGCTAGTCCCACAGATACGCAGTATTTT. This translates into CASSQASPTDTQYF.

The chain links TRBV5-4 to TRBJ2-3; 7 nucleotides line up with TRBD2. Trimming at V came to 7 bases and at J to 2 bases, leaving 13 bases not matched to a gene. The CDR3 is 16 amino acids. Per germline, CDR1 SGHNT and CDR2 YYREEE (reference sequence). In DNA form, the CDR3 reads TGTGCCAGCTACCGGCTAGCCGGGGGGAACACAGATACGCAGTATTTT. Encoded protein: CASYRLAGGNTDTQYF. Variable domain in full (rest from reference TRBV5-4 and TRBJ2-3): ETGVTQSPTHLIKTRGQQVTLRCSSQSGHNTVSWYQQALGQGPQFIFQYYREEENGRGNFPPRFSGLQFPNYSSELNVNALELDDSALYLCASYRLAGGNTDTQYFGPGTRLTVL.

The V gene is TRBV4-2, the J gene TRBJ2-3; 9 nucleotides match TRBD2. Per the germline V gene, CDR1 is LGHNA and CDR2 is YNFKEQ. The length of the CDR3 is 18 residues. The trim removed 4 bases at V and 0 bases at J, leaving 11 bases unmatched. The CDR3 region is CASSRNGEAGGSTDTQYF. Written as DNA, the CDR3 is TGTGCCAGCAGCCGCAATGGGGAAGCGGGGGGCAGCACAGATACGCAGTATTTT.

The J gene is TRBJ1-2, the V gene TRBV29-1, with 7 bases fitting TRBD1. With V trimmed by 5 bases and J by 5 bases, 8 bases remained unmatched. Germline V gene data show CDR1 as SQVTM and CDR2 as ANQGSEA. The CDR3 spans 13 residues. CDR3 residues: CSVSGTDNYGYTF. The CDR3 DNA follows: TGCAGCGTTTCCGGGACAGACAATTATGGCTACACCTTC.